The 11 T cell receptor beta chains presented below share a single source sample, sequenced in a study of blood T cell repertoires in COVID-19. Using immunoSEQ multiplex PCR, the repertoire was profiled, and TCRdb retains in-frame clones only, with some absent. The sample carries around 500,000 clones, roughly nine tenths recorded once. The sequencing input was PBMCs or T cells enriched from blood (not recorded which). Every receptor here comes from a woman aged 60-70 years who had recovered from COVID-19.

The chain carries TRBV2 and TRBJ1-5, with 8 bases matching TRBD1. There are 15 residues in the CDR3. Germline V gene sequence: CDR1 SNHLY, CDR2 FYNNEI. Trimming took 6 bases from V and 3 from J; bases not matched to a gene: 7. The CDR3 spells CASRSQGVHNQPQHF. CDR3 bases: TGTGCCAGCAGGTCACAGGGGGTACACAATCAGCCCCAGCATTTT.

V is TRBV12-5 and J is TRBJ1-4; D is undetermined. Trimming stripped 7 bases from V and 0 bases from J, with 12 bases between. The germline gives CDR1 LGHNT, CDR2 FRNRAP. The CDR3 loop spans 15 amino acids. CDR3 loop: CASAFPRSTNEKLFF. The CDR3 coding sequence is TGTGCTAGTGCGTTTCCCAGGTCAACTAATGAAAAACTGTTTTTT. Supplemented by reference TRBV12-5 and TRBJ1-4, the full variable domain reads DARVTQTPRHKVTEMGQEVTMRCQPILGHNTVFWYRQTMMQGLELLAYFRNRAPLDDSGMPKDRFSAEMPDATLATLKIQPSEPRDSAVYFCASAFPRSTNEKLFFGSGTQLSVL.

In its sample, this clone was seen a few times. The chain uses TRBV5-1 and TRBJ1-1; unclear D gene. Germline V gene data show CDR1 as SGHRS and CDR2 as YFSETQ. Trimming cost V 1 base and J 1 base, with 5 bases left between them. The length of the CDR3 is 13 residues. The CDR3, as DNA: TGCGCCAGCAGCTTGTTGAGGAACACTGAAGCTTTCTTT. This encodes CASSLLRNTEAFF.

This rearrangement joins TRBV13 to TRBJ2-1, with 7 positions matching TRBD2. This CDR3 is built from 16 residues. With V trimmed by 0 bases and J by 10 bases, 12 bases remained unmatched. Germline CDR1 and CDR2: PRHDT and FYEKMQ (reference sequence). CDR3 sequence (DNA): TGTGCCAGCAGCTTAGGGGGCGGGGGTTGGATCATGGAGCAGTTCTTC. It translates to CASSLGGGGWIMEQFF.

The CDR3 loop reads CASSAYPSSGAVYV. The CDR3 DNA follows: TGTGCCAGCAGTGCCTACCCGTCTAGCGGGGCTGTTTACGTC. The gene calls are TRBV27 and TRBJ2-7, with 9 bases aligning to TRBD2. This CDR3 spans 14 amino acids. Germline V gene lookup returns CDR1 MNHEY and CDR2 SMNVEV (reference sequence). J lost 13 bases, V lost 5 bases, and 15 bases had no gene match.

V usage is TRBV5-1 and J usage is TRBJ1-1, with 7 bases that match TRBD1. This CDR3 has 15 residues. V was pared by 0 bases and J by 6 bases, with 8 bases of the junction left unmatched. In germline, CDR1 is SGHRS, CDR2 YFSETQ. The CDR3 loop reads CASSLDPGTAAEAFF. In nucleotides, the CDR3 is TGCGCCAGCAGCTTGGATCCCGGGACAGCAGCTGAAGCTTTCTTT.

This chain uses TRBV24-1 with TRBJ2-3; 12 bases match TRBD2. After removal of 4 bases from V and 5 bases from J, the junction contained 3 bases not matched to a gene. Germline V gene lookup returns CDR1 KGHDR and CDR2 SFDVKD. This CDR3 spans 15 amino acids. CDR3 residues: CATSEASGGVDTQYF. In nucleotides, the CDR3 is TGTGCCACCAGTGAGGCTAGCGGGGGGGTAGATACGCAGTATTTT.

V and J are TRBV28 and TRBJ2-7; TRBD1 matches 8 bases. The CDR3 totals 14 residues. Germline V gene data show CDR1 as MDHEN and CDR2 as SYDVKM. The ends lost 5 bases at V and 1 base at J; junction bases unmatched: 4. The CDR3 coding sequence is TGTGCCAGCAGTCTAGGGACAGGTTCCTACGAGCAGTACGTC. Residues: CASSLGTGSYEQYV.

This chain connects TRBV5-6 to TRBJ2-1, with a weak D call TRBD2 (6 bases). This CDR3 region has 15 residues. Germline V gene data show CDR1 as SGHDT and CDR2 as YYEEEE. The ends were cut back, 0 bases at V and 9 bases at J, with 16 bases in the middle. Here the CDR3 reads CASSLVGGEWGEQFF. In DNA, the CDR3 is TGTGCCAGCAGCTTGGTAGGCGGGGAATGGGGTGAGCAGTTCTTC.

V usage is TRBV27 and J usage is TRBJ2-2; weak D call: TRBD1 (6 bases). Trimming removed 7 bases from V and 3 bases from J, with 9 bases in between. The CDR3 contains 13 residues. Germline CDR1 is MNHEY and CDR2 is SMNVEV (reference sequence). The CDR3 bases are TGTGCCAGCAAAAAGGGGGACACCGGGGAGCTGTTTTTT. Translated: CASKKGDTGELFF.

Concerning this clone: Distinct nucleotide sequences in the sample also encode this CDR3. The gene calls are TRBV5-5 and TRBJ2-5, with a tentative D call TRBD1 (5 bases). The CDR3 runs 13 residues. Germline CDR1 is SGHKS and CDR2 is YYEKEE (reference sequence). With 0 bases removed from V and 3 bases from J, the gap between germline ends came to 6 bases. DNA of the CDR3: TGTGCCAGCAGCTTGGGGGGCGAAGAGACCCAGTACTTC. Translated, it gives CASSLGGEETQYF.